This T cell receptor beta chain stems from a study of CD8+CD57+ T cells in acquired aplastic anemia. Study in general: About 11 million reads, on average, were obtained for CD4+ cells from healthy donors. Study results and caveats: Both patients and controls carried the same twenty-nine CD8+ CDR3 sequences. Patients were compared with controls for CD8+ Simpson's diversity, and no significant difference emerged.

This clonotype was detected many times. Its specificity is unknown. Genomic DNA acted as the template from which TCR beta VDJ combination and CDR3 sequence profiling were carried out. TCRdb analysed the reads with MiXCR anew, one entry per CDR3 protein. The table includes about 180,000 distinct CDR3 sequences, 35% to 50% detected once. The germline CDR1 and CDR2 sequences are LNHDA and SQIVND (reference sequence). The CDR3 sequence is 14 residues long. V was trimmed by 5 bases and J by 7 bases, leaving 15 bases between them. Sequences were obtained from sorted CD4+, CD8+, or CD8+CD57+ T cells (not recorded which) from PBMCs. The chain recombines TRBV19 with TRBJ1-5; D might be TRBD1 (5 bases). The TCR originated in a human donor in good health. This CDR3 reads CASSPGRVGQPQHF. The CDR3 DNA sequence: TGTGCCAGTAGTCCGGGCAGGGTGGGACAGCCCCAGCATTTT.